This entry concerns a single T cell receptor beta chain. Antigen: not known. This sample is part of a study of cytomegalovirus exposure and HLA in healthy donors. In the study overall: Researchers found that roughly 77% of almost 400 genotyped donors fell within the Caucasian-associated ancestry cluster.

CDR1 is SEHNR and CDR2 is FQNEAQ in the germline V gene (reference sequence). The V gene lost 5 bases and the J gene lost 5 bases, with 15 bases spanning the gap. The CDR3 consists of 14 residues. General study points: A later analysis found common viral pathogens apparently linked to several of the most significant clusters.

13 Jbeta primers and 60 Vbeta primers were used for the PCR. Produced via immunoSEQ multiplex PCR; TCRdb's table is partial and in-frame only. The repertoire holds around 63,000 clones, with more than 60% as singletons. Though probably carrying unrecorded immune exposures, donors were nominally healthy at sampling. This sequence originates from a woman aged 25 to 45 in good health and CMV-seronegative. The sequenced material came from PBMCs. The chain carries TRBV7-9 and TRBJ1-1; D call uncertain. The CDR3 loop is CASSPGREVTEAFF. In DNA, the CDR3 is TGTGCCAGCAGCCCCGGTAGGGAGGTTACTGAAGCTTTCTTT.